What follows describes a single TCR beta chain. What it binds is unknown. This specimen belongs to a study of cytomegalovirus exposure and HLA in healthy donors. Primers for the PCR totalled 60 Vbeta and 13 Jbeta. The table came from immunoSEQ multiplex PCR; TCRdb's copy has only in-frame clones and leaves some out. The sample has roughly 140,000 clones; 70% to 80% are singletons. Overall study results and limits: Association with HLA alleles at 0.05 false discovery rate was found for roughly 17,000 TCR beta sequences in a later analysis. Most TCR sequences showed up rarely, but some public TCRs showed up in many donors.

CDR1 MNHEY and CDR2 SMNVEV come from the germline V gene (reference sequence). The CDR3 loop spans 14 amino acids. V lost 3 bases to trimming and J lost 7 bases, with 13 bases between them. Sequencing was carried out using PBMCs. The gene calls are TRBV27 and TRBJ2-1; the D gene is possibly TRBD2 (5 bases). The sequence derives from a male donor in good health and CMV-seronegative. CDR3 loop: CASSLRGPHNEQFF. For the CDR3, the DNA is TGTGCCAGCAGTTTGCGAGGGCCCCATAATGAGCAGTTCTTC.